This T cell receptor beta chain stems from a study of cytomegalovirus exposure and HLA in healthy donors. The study's findings and limits: It was confirmed in vitro that three of the CMV-associated chains were specific for CMV antigens. In the approximately 120 validation repertoires, a later analysis found that first-cohort TCR clusters tended to co-occur.

Among the 120 subjects of the validation cohort, separate from the roughly 730-subject first cohort, were the donors. Profiled with immunoSEQ multiplex PCR; TCRdb holds only in-frame clones, not every one. The table records some 80,000 clones, 85% to 95% of them present only once. Details on this clone: Its antigen is currently unknown.

V was clipped by 6 bases and J by 5 bases; unmatched bases: 4. From germline, CDR1 is SGHTA and CDR2 FQGNSA. This CDR3 comprises 13 residues. The sequenced material came from PBMCs. This chain uses TRBV7-2 with TRBJ1-1; TRBD1 agrees at 9 bases. This receptor was identified in a woman younger than 30 in good health and CMV-seronegative. The CDR3 nucleotides are TGTGCCAGCAGTTCCGACAGGGGGACTGAAGCTTTCTTT. Residues: CASSSDRGTEAFF.